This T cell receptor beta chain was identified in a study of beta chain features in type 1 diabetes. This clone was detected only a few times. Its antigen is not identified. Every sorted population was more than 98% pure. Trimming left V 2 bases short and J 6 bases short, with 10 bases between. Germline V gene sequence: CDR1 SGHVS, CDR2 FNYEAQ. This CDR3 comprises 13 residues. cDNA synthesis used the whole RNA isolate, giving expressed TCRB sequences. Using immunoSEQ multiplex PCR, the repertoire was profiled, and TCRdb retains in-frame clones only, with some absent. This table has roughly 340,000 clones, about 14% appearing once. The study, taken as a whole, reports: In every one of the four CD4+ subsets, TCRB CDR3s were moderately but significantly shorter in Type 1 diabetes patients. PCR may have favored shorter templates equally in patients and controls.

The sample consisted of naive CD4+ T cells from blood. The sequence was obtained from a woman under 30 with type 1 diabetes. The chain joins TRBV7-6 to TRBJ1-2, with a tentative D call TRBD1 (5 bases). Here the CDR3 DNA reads TGTGCCAGCAGCTTAAGGGGTATGGATGGCTACACCTTC. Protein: CASSLRGMDGYTF. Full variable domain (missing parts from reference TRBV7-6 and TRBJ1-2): GAGVSQSPRYKVTKRGQDVALRCDPISGHVSLYWYRQALGQGPEFLTYFNYEAQQDKSGLPNDRFSAERPEGSISTLTIQRTEQRDSAMYRCASSLRGMDGYTFGSGTRLTVV.